A selection of T cell receptor beta chains follows, all from one sample in a study of OX40 agonist ivuxolimab in advanced cancers. Here immunoSEQ multiplex PCR was the method, and the copy in TCRdb shows in-frame clones only, minus some. In the table there are 60,000 to 85,000 clones, 87% of which are singletons. Here the sequenced sample was CD4+ or CD8+ T cells sorted from blood, taken in a trial of the OX40 agonist ivuxolimab. All receptors derive from an adult with an advanced solid tumor such as melanoma, head and neck, liver or kidney cancer. Each CDR3 is given with its conserved first and last residue.

j_call v_call cdr3_aa
TRBJ1-2 TRBV6-5 CASRPDRQGIGGYTF
TRBJ1-5 TRBV19 CASSRRDRDYSNQPQHF
TRBJ2-3 TRBV7-9 CASSREVAGGSTQYF
TRBJ2-3 TRBV11-2 CASSLVKGPTDTQYF
TRBJ2-7 TRBV4-1 CASSHSGGNTYEQYF
TRBJ1-4 TRBV7-9 CASSPSGRWGEKLFF
TRBJ2-6 TRBV28 CASSEASGANVLTF
TRBJ2-7 TRBV7-9 CASSLTGEQYF
TRBJ2-7 TRBV7-2 CASSRSFTFPGGYEQYF
TRBJ1-2 TRBV7-9 CASSSRQGVYTF
TRBJ2-7 TRBV4-3 CASSQDVSVTYEQYF
TRBJ2-7 TRBV14 CASSRGRVYEQYF
TRBJ2-7 TRBV6-5 CASSNSGNSYEQYF
TRBJ2-3 TRBV19 CASSPRQGIADTQYF
TRBJ2-1 TRBV5-6 CASSRRASGGQNEQFF
TRBJ2-7 TRBV12-5 CASGLVQDIIRYEQYF
TRBJ1-2 TRBV30 CAWSVPEGRSTGYTF
TRBJ1-2 TRBV2 CASSEGVLGANYGYTF
TRBJ1-4 TRBV14 CASSRGGNEKLFF
TRBJ2-2 TRBV2 CATKQGEVNGELFF
TRBJ1-2 TRBV6-5 CASSQLDGYGYTF
TRBJ1-1 TRBV4-3 CASSQGSDRKAFF
TRBJ1-6 TRBV15 CATSRESAGLSSPLHF
TRBJ2-7 TRBV28 CASSSRTGEWYEQYF
TRBJ2-7 TRBV19 CASSPGRGSYYEQYF
TRBJ2-1 TRBV28 CASSFLSLAGANEQFF
TRBJ1-5 TRBV18 CASSPRVNGNQPQHF
TRBJ2-7 TRBV7-9 CASSLTYEQYF